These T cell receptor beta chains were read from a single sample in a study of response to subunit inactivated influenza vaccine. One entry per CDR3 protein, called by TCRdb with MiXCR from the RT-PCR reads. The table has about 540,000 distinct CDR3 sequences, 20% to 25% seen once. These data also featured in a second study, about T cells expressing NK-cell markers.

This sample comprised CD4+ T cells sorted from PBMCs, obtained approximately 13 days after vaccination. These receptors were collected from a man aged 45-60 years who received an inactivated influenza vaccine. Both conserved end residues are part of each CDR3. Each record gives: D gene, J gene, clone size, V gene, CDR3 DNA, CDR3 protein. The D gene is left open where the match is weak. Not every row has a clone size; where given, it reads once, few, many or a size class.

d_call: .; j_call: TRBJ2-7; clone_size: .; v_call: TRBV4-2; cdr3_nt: TGTGCCAGCGGCCCTACTATGGGGTCCTACGAGCAGTACTTC; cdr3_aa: CASGPTMGSYEQYF
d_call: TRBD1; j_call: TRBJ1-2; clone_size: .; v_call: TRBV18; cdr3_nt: TGTGCCAGCTCACAAGGGACAGAAGCTAACTATGGCTACACCTTC; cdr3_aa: CASSQGTEANYGYTF
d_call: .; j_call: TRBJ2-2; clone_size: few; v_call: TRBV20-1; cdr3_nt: TGCAGTGCTAGAGATTTCAGGACGAACACCGGGGAGCTGTTTTTT; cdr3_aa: CSARDFRTNTGELFF
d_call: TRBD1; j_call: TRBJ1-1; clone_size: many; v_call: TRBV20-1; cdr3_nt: TGCAGTGCCAGACAGGGGGCCCTCAACACTGAAGCTTTCTTT; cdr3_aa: CSARQGALNTEAFF
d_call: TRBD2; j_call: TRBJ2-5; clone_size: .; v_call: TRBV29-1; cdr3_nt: TGCAGCGTTGAAGATCCCCTAGCGGGGTTCCAAGAGACCCAGTACTTC; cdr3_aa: CSVEDPLAGFQETQYF
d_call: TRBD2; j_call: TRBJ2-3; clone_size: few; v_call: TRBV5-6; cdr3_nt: TGTGCCAGCAGCTTGGTACTAGCGAACACAGATACGCAGTATTTT; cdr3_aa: CASSLVLANTDTQYF
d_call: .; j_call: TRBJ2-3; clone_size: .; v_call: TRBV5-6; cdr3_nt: TGTGCCAGCAGCTTGCTAAGTTACACAGATACGCAGTATTTT; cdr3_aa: CASSLLSYTDTQYF
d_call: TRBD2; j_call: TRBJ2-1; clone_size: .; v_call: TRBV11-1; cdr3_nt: TGTGCCAGCAGCTTAGAAGGGGAGGGGTACAATGAGCAGTTCTTC; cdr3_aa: CASSLEGEGYNEQFF
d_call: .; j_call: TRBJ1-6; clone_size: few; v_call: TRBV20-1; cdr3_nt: TGCAGTGCTCGGGACGGTGATTCACCCCTCCACTTT; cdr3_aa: CSARDGDSPLHF
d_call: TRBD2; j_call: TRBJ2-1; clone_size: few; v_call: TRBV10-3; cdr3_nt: TGTGCCATCCTAGCGGGAGATAACAATGAGCAGTTCTTC; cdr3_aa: CAILAGDNNEQFF
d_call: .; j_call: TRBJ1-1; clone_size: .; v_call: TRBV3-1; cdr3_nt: TGTGCCAGCAGCCAAGGGACATCGCACACTGAAGCTTTCTTT; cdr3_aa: CASSQGTSHTEAFF
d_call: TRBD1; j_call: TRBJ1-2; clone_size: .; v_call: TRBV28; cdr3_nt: TGTGCCAGCAGTCTATCGAGCGGGGGACAGGGGATGTATGGCTACACCTTC; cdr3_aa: CASSLSSGGQGMYGYTF
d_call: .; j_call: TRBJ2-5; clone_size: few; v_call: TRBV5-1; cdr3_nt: TGCGCCAGCAGCTTAGGGGGGGCCCGGGAGACCCAGTACTTC; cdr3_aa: CASSLGGARETQYF
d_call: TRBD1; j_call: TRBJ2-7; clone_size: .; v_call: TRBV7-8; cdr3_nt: TGTGCCAGCAGCTTAGTGGGACAGGGCCTCTACGAGCAGTACTTC; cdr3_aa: CASSLVGQGLYEQYF
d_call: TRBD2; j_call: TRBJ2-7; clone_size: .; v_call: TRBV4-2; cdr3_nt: TGTGCCAGCAGCCAAGCCGGGACTAACTCCTACGAGCAGTACTTC; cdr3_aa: CASSQAGTNSYEQYF
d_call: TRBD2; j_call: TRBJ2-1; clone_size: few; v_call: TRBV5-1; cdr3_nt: TGCGCCAGCAGCACGACTAGCCGGTCCGATGAGCAGTTCTTC; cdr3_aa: CASSTTSRSDEQFF
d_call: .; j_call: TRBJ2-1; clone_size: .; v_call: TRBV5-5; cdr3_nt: TGTGCCAGCAGCTGGGGTGCGGGGGCCGGGAATGAGCAGTTCTTC; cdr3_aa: CASSWGAGAGNEQFF
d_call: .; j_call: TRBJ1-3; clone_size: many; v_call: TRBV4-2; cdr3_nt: TGTGCCAGCAGCCAATCCGAGGCCCGAAACACCATATATTTT; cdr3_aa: CASSQSEARNTIYF
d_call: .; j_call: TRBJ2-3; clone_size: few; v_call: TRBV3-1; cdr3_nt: TGTGCCAGCAGCCAAGATAGGGGACCCATCGGGGCAGATACGCAGTATTTT; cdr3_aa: CASSQDRGPIGADTQYF
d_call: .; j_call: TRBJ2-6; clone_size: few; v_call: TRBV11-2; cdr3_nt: TGTGCCAGCAGCCGGGACCTGGGCTCTGGGGCCAACGTCCTGACTTTC; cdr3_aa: CASSRDLGSGANVLTF
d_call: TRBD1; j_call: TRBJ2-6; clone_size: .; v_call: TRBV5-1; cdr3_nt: TGCGCCAGCAGCACGGGGGACAGGGGATTTGGGGCCAACGTCCTGACTTTC; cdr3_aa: CASSTGDRGFGANVLTF
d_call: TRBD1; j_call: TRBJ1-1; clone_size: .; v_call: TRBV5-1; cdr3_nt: TGCGCCAGCAGCTTACTGACAGGGGGGAACACTGAAGCTTTCTTT; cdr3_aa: CASSLLTGGNTEAFF
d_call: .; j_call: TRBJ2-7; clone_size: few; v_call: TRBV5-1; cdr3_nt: TGCGCCAGCAGCCTGGGTTCTCCATACGAGCAGTACTTC; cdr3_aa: CASSLGSPYEQYF
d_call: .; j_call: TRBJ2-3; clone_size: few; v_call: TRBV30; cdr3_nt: TGTGCCTGGACCCGAGGGGTGGCAGATACGCAGTATTTT; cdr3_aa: CAWTRGVADTQYF
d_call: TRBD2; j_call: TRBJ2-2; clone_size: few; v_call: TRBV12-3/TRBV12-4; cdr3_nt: TGTGCCAGCAGTTTATCGGGACTAGCGCTCGGGGAGCTGTTTTTT; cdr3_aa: CASSLSGLALGELFF
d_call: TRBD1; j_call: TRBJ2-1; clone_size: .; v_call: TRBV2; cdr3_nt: TGTGCCAGCAGGCTGGGGACAGATAACAATGAGCAGTTCTTC; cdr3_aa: CASRLGTDNNEQFF
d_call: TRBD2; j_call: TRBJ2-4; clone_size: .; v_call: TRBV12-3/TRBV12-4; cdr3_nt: TGTGCCAGCAGTACTTATAGCGGGAGGAAAAACATTCAGTACTTC; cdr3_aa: CASSTYSGRKNIQYF
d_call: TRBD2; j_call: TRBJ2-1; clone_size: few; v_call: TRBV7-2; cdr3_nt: TGTGCCAGCAGCTTAACGTTGGGGACTAGTGGTAATGAGCAGTTCTTC; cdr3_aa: CASSLTLGTSGNEQFF
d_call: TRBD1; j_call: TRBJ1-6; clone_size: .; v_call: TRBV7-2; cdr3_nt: TGTGCCAGCAGCCCGGGACAGGGCGGCCCTAGCCCTCACTTT; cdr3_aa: CASSPGQGGPSPHF
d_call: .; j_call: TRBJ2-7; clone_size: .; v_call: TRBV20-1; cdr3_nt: TGCAGGGCCAGCCAAGGGCGCGAGCAGTACTTC; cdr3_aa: CRASQGREQYF
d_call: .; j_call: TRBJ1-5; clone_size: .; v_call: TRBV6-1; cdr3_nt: TGTGCCAGCAAGGGCGGGTTCAGCAATCAGCCCCAGCATTTT; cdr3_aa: CASKGGFSNQPQHF
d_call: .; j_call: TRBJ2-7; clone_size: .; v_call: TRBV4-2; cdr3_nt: TGTGCCAGCAGCCTAGGACATGTCAGACCCATTTTCCTCATTTCAGACACCTACGAGCAGTACTTC; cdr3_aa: CASSLGHVRPIFLISDTYEQYF
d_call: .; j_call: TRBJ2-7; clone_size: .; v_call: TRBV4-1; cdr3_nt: TGCGCCAGCAGCCAAGGAGGTCCCAGGGTTCCCTACGAGCAGTACTTC; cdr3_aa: CASSQGGPRVPYEQYF
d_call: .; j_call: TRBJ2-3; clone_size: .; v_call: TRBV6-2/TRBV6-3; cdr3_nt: TGTGCCAGCAGTTATCGGCAGGAGGTTGAAATCACAGATACGCAGTATTTT; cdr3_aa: CASSYRQEVEITDTQYF
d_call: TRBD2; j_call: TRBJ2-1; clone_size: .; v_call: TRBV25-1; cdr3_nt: TGTGCCAGCAGGAGAGCGGGGGCCTACAATGAGCAGTTCTTC; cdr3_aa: CASRRAGAYNEQFF
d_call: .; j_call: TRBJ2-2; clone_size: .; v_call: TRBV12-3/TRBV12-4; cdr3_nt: TGTGCCAGCAAGGCAGGACTGCCAACCGGGGAGCTGTTTTTT; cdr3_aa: CASKAGLPTGELFF
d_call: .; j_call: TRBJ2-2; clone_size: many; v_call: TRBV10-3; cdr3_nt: TGTGCCAACTCCCAACAACTAGGACCCTTCGGGGAGCTGTTTTTT; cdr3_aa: CANSQQLGPFGELFF
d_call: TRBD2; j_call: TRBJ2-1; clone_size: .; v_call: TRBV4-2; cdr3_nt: TGTGCCAGCAGCCAAGCCCAAGGACTAGGCCCGTTCTACAATGAGCAGTTCTTC; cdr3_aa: CASSQAQGLGPFYNEQFF
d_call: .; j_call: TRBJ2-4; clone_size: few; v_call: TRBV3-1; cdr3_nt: TGTGCCAGCAGCCAAAGAGGCAGGGCCACGTACTTC; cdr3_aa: CASSQRGRATYF
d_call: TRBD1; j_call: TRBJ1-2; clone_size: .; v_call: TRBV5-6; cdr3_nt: TGTGCCAGCAGCACTTTAGGGACAGGGAGGAACTATGGCTACACCTTC; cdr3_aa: CASSTLGTGRNYGYTF